This T cell receptor (beta chain) stems from a study of beta chain features in type 1 diabetes (dated 2018 in TCRdb). In terms of the full investigation: Mean age, gender distribution, total cell number and subset yield were not different between patients and healthy donors. A total of roughly 98,000,000 sorted cells were examined across all samples, and RNA yield correlated strongly with the number of cells per subset. In the study, recently diagnosed type 1 diabetes patients and matched healthy donors were compared on the TCRB repertoires of their sorted circulating CD4+ T cell subsets. Naive and central memory subsets were obtained from all 30 or so donors, but regulatory and stem cell-like memory subsets were isolated from only 8 patients and roughly 8 healthy donors. What the authors observed across the whole study: PCR may preferentially amplify shorter templates, but because patient and control samples were amplified and corrected together, any resulting skew would affect both groups equally. Sequencing cDNA rather than genomic DNA could over-represent highly expressing activated cells, although activation and CD3 levels did not differ between groups. Only small numbers of individuals were included in the HLA sub-analyses, which left unresolved whether HLA type had any influence on TCRB rearrangement. At VDJ recombination sites, patients with type 1 diabetes made fewer insertions and deleted more nucleotides, a pattern implying thymic rearrangement abnormalities. The naive, central memory and regulatory TCRB repertoires appeared to resemble one another more closely among patients than among healthy donors. A moderate but significant shortening of TCRB CDR3 length was observed in type 1 diabetes patients in all four CD4+ subsets.

The V end gives up 3 bases and the J end 7 bases, leaving 9 bases in the junction not matched to a gene. The CDR3 numbers 16 residues from cysteine through phenylalanine. Solely the CDR3 DNA is kept, with 48 bases framed from the first base. CDR1 and CDR2, per the germline V gene, are SGHRS and YFSETQ. The High Capacity cDNA Reverse Transcription Kit was used to reverse transcribe all of the isolated RNA, meaning that expressed TCRB transcripts were what got sequenced. Deep immunoSEQ sequencing was performed on naive, central memory and regulatory T cell samples, with an average of around 3.4 million total reads per sample. Sorted cells were lysed in RLT buffer and RNA was extracted with DNase-treated RNeasy Micro or Mini kits, depending on cell number. Each cell subset was processed separately to prevent cross-contamination, with patient and healthy donor samples processed together. Using the immunoSEQ multiplex PCR, TCRB sequences were amplified from cDNA into 87-bp fragments spanning the CDR3 region. Sequencing of the amplicons was performed on the Illumina HiSeq platform. The study's processing was this. Synthetic template baselines were used to correct PCR bias computationally, reads within Hamming distance 2 were collapsed together, and singletons that could not be merged were discarded. By aligning reads against IMGT, V, D and J genes, CDR3 length, and insertions or deletions at six rearrangement sites were assigned. Within each subset, clonotype counts were normalized to the number of sorted cells before true diversity and Gini coefficients were calculated with the tcR R package. Repertoire sharing was quantified using the overlap coefficient calculated on TCRB nucleotide sequences. Out-of-frame TCRB sequences from naive cells were analyzed to stand in for the pre-selection repertoire. Entries here come from immuneACCESS through TCRdb and include only in-frame sequences with V and J called. Some clones fail to appear in such tables; in the studies checked, an unresolved V gene covers under half of the shortfall, and the cause of the remainder is unknown. That table is the source of V, J and clone size, and D and trimming were worked out from the DNA. Within this sample are a few hundred thousand clones, with roughly a quarter of them counted one time only. Of the sample, roughly 0.011% is held by the ten largest clones.

Concerning this clone: Its specific antigen is unknown. Per-base qualities were not stored, and no clone one base away is much larger.

From each donor, a single peripheral blood sample of about 120 mL on average was drawn into heparinised tubes. Using a panel that included CD45RO, CCR7, CD25, CD127, CD95 and CD27, naive, central memory, regulatory and stem cell-like memory CD4+ T cells were sorted on a BD FACSAria II. A purity above 95% was achieved for all sorted populations. PBMCs were isolated right away by Lymphoprep density gradient centrifugation and were stained directly, without culture. So that batch effects would be minimized, each experiment stained and sorted samples in pairs, pairing one healthy donor with one patient.

Recombination joined TRBV5-1 with TRBJ2-1; TRBD2 matches 11 bases in the middle. The source of this sequence is a woman in her twenties or thirties with type 1 diabetes. The sequenced sample was naive CD4+ T cells from blood. Sample cell subset or site, as interpreted from the label and publication: true naive CD4+ T cells. The nucleotide sequence is given as TGCGCCAGCAGCTCTCCGGGACTAGCGGCCGCTAATGAGCAGTTCTTC. Its protein is CASSSPGLAAANEQFF.